This TCR beta chain was found in a study of tumor-infiltrating lymphocytes in localized non-small cell lung cancer. Study overall: From each patient, both tumor and uninvolved lung, non-adjacent to tumor, were sampled. Study results and caveats: TCRbeta sequencing showed higher T cell infiltration in tumors than uninvolved lung. TCR sequencing covered a subset of patients with enough tissue. No link was found between tumor T-cell fraction and recurrence-free survival.

Turning to this clone: The antigen is not known.

Data came from immunoSEQ multiplex PCR; TCRdb stores just in-frame clones and leaves some out. The profile covers about 24,000 clones, with roughly two thirds appearing a single time and 5% to 6% taken by the ten largest. CDR3 size: 13 residues. The V gene's germline CDR1 is SNHLY and CDR2 FYNNEI. Trimming took off 5 bases at V and 10 bases at J, with 15 bases between the two ends. This TCR was recovered from a human donor with non-small cell lung cancer. Material: lung tumor tissue. The chain combines TRBV2 with TRBJ1-5, with D uncertain. The CDR3 DNA is TGTGCCAGCAGTCTGGCCTTCGAAGGTCCCCAGCATTTT. It is translated as CASSLAFEGPQHF.